The rows below give T cell receptor beta chains drawn from one sample of a study of blood T cell repertoires in COVID-19. The method was immunoSEQ multiplex PCR; TCRdb's version includes in-frame clones alone and lacks a portion of them. The sample has some 170,000 clones, approximately 88% seen once; the top ten hold around 1.5%. The sequenced material came from peripheral blood. Source of these receptors: a woman aged 45 to 65 with acute or convalescent COVID-19. CDR3s leave out the opening cysteine and the closing phenylalanine or tryptophan.

CDR3aa	j_gene	v_gene
ASSPRREPGELF	TRBJ2-2	TRBV18
ASSETVYNSPLH	TRBJ1-6	TRBV2
ASRDRGRAYEQY	TRBJ2-7	TRBV6-5
ASSPLAGAFTDTQY	TRBJ2-3	TRBV18
ASSLGGGSDTQY	TRBJ2-3	TRBV7-2
ASSPQGVTEAF	TRBJ1-1	TRBV12-3/TRBV12-4
ASSLMGASNSPLH	TRBJ1-6	TRBV11-2
ASSPQTGENTEAF	TRBJ1-1	TRBV18
ATSRGVAGMYEQY	TRBJ2-7	TRBV15
ASSRGEAKNIQY	TRBJ2-4	TRBV6-5
ASSHRTGAGGELF	TRBJ2-2	TRBV4-3
ASSLGQTNQPQH	TRBJ1-5	TRBV7-2
ASSSVAGGTKNIQY	TRBJ2-4	TRBV7-9
ATSDSTGSTDTQY	TRBJ2-3	TRBV24-1
ASRSSGKDYEQY	TRBJ2-7	TRBV6-6
ASSYGGAEYNEQF	TRBJ2-1	TRBV6-6
AVGVPDTQY	TRBJ2-3	TRBV2
ASSEGDSLGGTEAF	TRBJ1-1	TRBV2
ASSGRVPNSPLH	TRBJ1-6	TRBV7-9
ASSFGPSYEQY	TRBJ2-7	TRBV12-3/TRBV12-4
ASSLTDRGLDQPQH	TRBJ1-5	TRBV4-1
ASSIGQGAYTEAF	TRBJ1-1	TRBV19
ASSPGGADPNTEAF	TRBJ1-1	TRBV6-2/TRBV6-3
ASTTGGTNSPLH	TRBJ1-6	TRBV5-6
ASSYSPQGARNEKLF	TRBJ1-4	TRBV6-2/TRBV6-3
ASSIGRGGDTEAF	TRBJ1-1	TRBV19
AGDTPIYGYT	TRBJ1-2	TRBV30
ASSEAMGGGLTTNTEAF	TRBJ1-1	TRBV10-1
SVGQAGYGYT	TRBJ1-2	TRBV29-1
ASSHPSTDTQY	TRBJ2-3	TRBV18
ASRRGYEQY	TRBJ2-7	TRBV18
ASRRWGGLETQY	TRBJ2-5	TRBV5-1
ASSLQNANTGELF	TRBJ2-2	TRBV5-1
ASRPAGLAEETQY	TRBJ2-5	TRBV11-2
ACQGGAGSVFTEAF	TRBJ1-1	TRBV5-4